Listed here are 17 T cell receptor beta chains from one sample, sequenced in a study of blood T cell repertoires in COVID-19. Produced via immunoSEQ multiplex PCR; TCRdb's table is partial and in-frame only. The sample has approximately 160,000 clones, roughly 88% seen once. Material: peripheral blood. Receptors were obtained from a woman older than 75 with active or convalescent COVID-19.

J is TRBJ2-1 and V is TRBV5-4; the D gene is possibly TRBD2 (5 bases). The CDR3 spans 14 residues. Between the trimmed V and J ends, which lost 4 bases and 0 bases, there was a span of 8 bases. Germline lookup yields CDR1 SGHNT and CDR2 YYREEE (reference sequence). The CDR3 protein is CASSRENSYNEQFF. CDR3 nucleotides: TGTGCCAGCAGCAGGGAGAACTCCTACAATGAGCAGTTCTTC. Based on the CDR3 plus reference TRBV5-4 and TRBJ2-1, the full variable domain is ETGVTQSPTHLIKTRGQQVTLRCSSQSGHNTVSWYQQALGQGPQFIFQYYREEENGRGNFPPRFSGLQFPNYSSELNVNALELDDSALYLCASSRENSYNEQFFGPGTRLTVL.

V and J are TRBV19 and TRBJ1-4, with D maybe TRBD1 (6 bases). V lost 5 bases to trimming and J lost 7 bases, with 11 bases between them. This CDR3 comprises 13 residues. Germline CDR1 LNHDA, CDR2 SQIVND (reference sequence). CDR3 residues: CASSQQGGEKLFF. In nucleotides, the CDR3 is TGTGCCAGTAGTCAACAGGGCGGTGAAAAACTGTTTTTT.

The J gene is TRBJ1-3, the V gene TRBV7-9, with D maybe TRBD1 (5 bases). Germline CDR1 and CDR2: SEHNR and FQNEAQ (reference sequence). Between the trimmed V and J ends, which lost 5 bases and 4 bases, there was a span of 15 bases. The CDR3 has 15 amino acids. The CDR3 sequence: CASSLERGEGNTIYF. The DNA for the CDR3 is TGTGCCAGCAGCCTCGAGCGGGGCGAAGGAAACACCATATATTTT.

The chain is built from TRBV7-3 and TRBJ2-3; 8 bases line up with TRBD2. This CDR3 has 16 amino acids. Unmatched junction bases numbered 13, after V lost 6 bases and J lost 5 bases. Germline V gene lookup returns CDR1 SGHTA and CDR2 FQGTGA. The CDR3 bases are TGTGCCAGCAGATTCCGAGCGGGGGATGGGGTAGATACGCAGTATTTT. Translating gives CASRFRAGDGVDTQYF.

The chain carries TRBV5-1 and TRBJ2-3; 9 bases are a match to TRBD2. Germline V CDR1 and CDR2: SGHRS, YFSETQ. V lost 3 bases to trimming and J lost 2 bases; unmatched junction nucleotides: 10. This CDR3 comprises 17 residues. The CDR3 bases are TGCGCCAGCAGCTCCTCTAGCGGGACCCTTCTCACAGATACGCAGTATTTT. Encoded protein: CASSSSSGTLLTDTQYF.

V gene TRBV29-1 combines with J gene TRBJ2-7; D perhaps matches TRBD1 (5 bases). Germline CDR1 reads SQVTM; CDR2 reads ANQGSEA. The CDR3 consists of 11 residues. The V gene lost 4 bases and the J gene lost 4 bases, with 8 bases spanning the gap. Here the CDR3 DNA reads TGCAGCGTTGGGGGCGGATACGAGCAGTACTTC. This encodes CSVGGGYEQYF.

The rearrangement uses TRBV6-1 and TRBJ1-5, with 8 bases aligning to TRBD1. V gave up 1 base and J gave up 7 bases; unmatched junction bases: 6. The CDR3 length is 15 residues. The germline V gene has CDR1 MNHNS and CDR2 SASEGT. The CDR3 DNA reads as TGTGCCAGCAGTGAAGTCGGGACAGGAAGGCAGCCCCAGCATTTT. It yields the protein CASSEVGTGRQPQHF.

J is TRBJ1-2 and V is TRBV6-5; 7 bases map to TRBD1. CDR1 and CDR2 from the germline V gene are MNHEY and SVGAGI. V shed 4 bases and J 8 bases; nucleotides not matched to a gene: 4. The CDR3 is 12 amino acids. CDR3 in amino acids: CASSLTGTGYTF. In DNA, the CDR3 is TGTGCCAGCAGTTTGACAGGGACCGGCTACACCTTC.

DNA for the CDR3: TGCGCCAGCAGCCCCAAAGGGCCGGGACAGTTGGGCACAGATACGCAGTATTTT. Its protein product is CASSPKGPGQLGTDTQYF. This sequence joins TRBV4-3 and TRBJ2-3; 7 bases agree with TRBD1. Losses at the gene ends were 4 bases for V and 1 base for J; bases not matched to a gene: 14. Germline CDR1 is LGHNA and CDR2 is YSLEER. This CDR3 region has 18 residues.

V and J are TRBV13 and TRBJ2-7; D may be TRBD2 (5 bases). The CDR3 loop spans 12 amino acids. V was shortened by 5 bases and J by 7 bases, with 12 bases between the two germline ends. CDR1 and CDR2 from the germline V gene are PRHDT and FYEKMQ (reference sequence). As DNA, the CDR3 is TGTGCCAGCAGCCCCGTGAGAGGGGAGCAGTACTTC. Translated: CASSPVRGEQYF.

The CDR3 coding sequence is TGTGCCAGCAGCTTAGTAGGACAGGGCCTCTACGAGCAGTACTTC. Its translation is CASSLVGQGLYEQYF. The chain recombines TRBV11-2 with TRBJ2-7; 8 bases match TRBD1. The CDR3 extends over 15 amino acids. Germline CDR1 and CDR2: SGHAT and FQNNGV. Trimming at V came to 1 base and at J to 3 bases, leaving 5 bases not matched to a gene. The whole variable domain, remainder taken from reference TRBV11-2 and TRBJ2-7, is EAGVAQSPRYKIIEKRQSVAFWCNPISGHATLYWYQQILGQGPKLLIQFQNNGVVDDSQLPKDRFSAERLKGVDSTLKIQPAKLEDSAVYLCASSLVGQGLYEQYFGPGTRLTVT.

This sequence joins TRBV25-1 and TRBJ2-2, with 8 bases aligning to TRBD2. Germline assignment: CDR1 MGHDK and CDR2 SYGVNS. V lost 3 bases to trimming and J lost 5 bases; unmatched junction nucleotides: 8. The CDR3 is 16 residues long. The CDR3 here is CASSDLAGSGTGELFF. Written as DNA, the CDR3 is TGTGCCAGCAGTGATTTAGCGGGGTCAGGGACCGGGGAGCTGTTTTTT.

The gene calls are TRBV7-9 and TRBJ1-5, with no clear D. The length of the CDR3 is 13 residues. V was shortened by 5 bases and J by 8 bases, with 13 bases between the two germline ends. The germline V gene has CDR1 SEHNR and CDR2 FQNEAQ (reference sequence). CDR3: CASSRALGEPQHF. CDR3 in DNA: TGTGCCAGCAGCCGTGCTCTTGGAGAGCCCCAGCATTTT.

This clone has more than one count but fewer than ten. The chain couples TRBV14 to TRBJ1-1; no clear D gene. Germline V lookup: CDR1 SGHDN, CDR2 FVKESK. The CDR3 sequence is 14 residues long. V lost 5 bases and J 5 bases, leaving 15 bases between the germline ends. The CDR3 sequence: CASSYKEGRTEAFF. For the CDR3, the DNA is TGTGCCAGCAGCTATAAAGAAGGCAGGACTGAAGCTTTCTTT.

The J gene is TRBJ2-7, the V gene TRBV6-6, with 7 bases lining up with TRBD1. V lost 6 bases to trimming and J lost 5 bases; unmatched junction nucleotides: 7. Germline CDR1 is MNHNY and CDR2 is SVGAGI (reference sequence). The CDR3 has 13 residues. The CDR3 sequence: CASSSTGMNEQYF. The CDR3 DNA reads TGTGCCAGCAGCTCGACAGGGATGAACGAGCAGTACTTC.

The sample holds a few counts of this clone. This rearrangement joins TRBV23-1 to TRBJ2-7; 7 nucleotides line up with TRBD1. TRBV23-1 is given ORF status, its function remaining uncertain. The CDR3 runs to 17 residues. The junction had 15 bases not matched to a gene; V was cut back by 5 bases and J by 2 bases. This CDR3 is CASSCAPRDRHTYEQYF. CDR3 nucleotide sequence: TGCGCCAGCAGTTGTGCACCCCGGGACAGACACACCTACGAGCAGTACTTC.

This sequence joins TRBV5-1 and TRBJ2-3; 15 nucleotides match TRBD2. This CDR3 is 18 amino acids long. Looked up from germline, CDR1 is SGHRS and CDR2 is YFSETQ. Germline trimming cut 2 bases from V and 0 bases from J; bases unmatched to any gene: 4. Here the CDR3 reads CASSFGTSGGYSTDTQYF. In DNA, the CDR3 is TGCGCCAGCAGCTTCGGGACTAGCGGGGGGTATAGCACAGATACGCAGTATTTT.